This TCR beta chain was profiled in a study of shared clonotypes between healthy human individuals. On sorted subsets, replicate PCRs used roughly 220 ng DNA, or about 30,000 T cell genomes. Sequenced by immunoSEQ multiplex PCR; TCRdb stores in-frame clones only, minus some. The sample includes over a million clones, roughly 96% of them seen just once. General study results and limits: Sampling covered nothing but blood. Tissue TCR repertoires likely differ from those found in blood. Non-shared clonotypes displayed generation probabilities falling below those of clonotypes present in all four donors.

The V segment lost 3 bases and the J segment 6 bases; nucleotides outside the gene matches: 2. Germline assignment: CDR1 SQVTM and CDR2 ANQGSEA. The CDR3 extends over 12 amino acids. As concerns this clone: Antigen: not known.

V and J are TRBV29-1 and TRBJ2-5; TRBD1 aligns across 9 bases. The clonotype was recovered from a man under 40 in good health. The sequenced sample was naive CD4+ T cells sorted from blood. The subset: CD45RA+ positively selected. In nucleotides, the CDR3 is TGCAGCGTTGATGACAGGGGGAAGACCCAGTACTTC. Translating it yields CSVDDRGKTQYF. The full variable domain, completed using reference TRBV29-1 and TRBJ2-5, is SAVISQKPSRDICQRGTSLTIQCQVDSQVTMMFWYRQQPGQSLTLIATANQGSEATYESGFVIDKFPISRPNLTFSTLTVSNMSPEDSSIYLCSVDDRGKTQYFGPGTRLLVL.